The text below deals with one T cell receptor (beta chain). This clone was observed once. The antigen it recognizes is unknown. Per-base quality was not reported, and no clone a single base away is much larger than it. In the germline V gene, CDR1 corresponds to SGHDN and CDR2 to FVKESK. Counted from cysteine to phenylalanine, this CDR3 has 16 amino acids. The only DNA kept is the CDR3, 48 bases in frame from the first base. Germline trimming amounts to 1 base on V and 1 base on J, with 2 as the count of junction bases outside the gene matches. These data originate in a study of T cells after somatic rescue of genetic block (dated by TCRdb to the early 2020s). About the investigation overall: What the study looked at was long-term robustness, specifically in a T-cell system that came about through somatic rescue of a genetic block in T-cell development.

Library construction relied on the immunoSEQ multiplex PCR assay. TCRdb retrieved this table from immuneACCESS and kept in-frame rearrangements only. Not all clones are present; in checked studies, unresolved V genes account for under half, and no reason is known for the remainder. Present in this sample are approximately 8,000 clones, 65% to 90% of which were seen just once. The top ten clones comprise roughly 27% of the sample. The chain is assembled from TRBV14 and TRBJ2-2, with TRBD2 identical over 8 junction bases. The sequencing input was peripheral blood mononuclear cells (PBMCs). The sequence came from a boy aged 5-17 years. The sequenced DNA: TGTGCCAGCAGCCAAGGTCTAGCGGGGAACACCGGGGAGCTGTTTTTT. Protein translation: CASSQGLAGNTGELFF.